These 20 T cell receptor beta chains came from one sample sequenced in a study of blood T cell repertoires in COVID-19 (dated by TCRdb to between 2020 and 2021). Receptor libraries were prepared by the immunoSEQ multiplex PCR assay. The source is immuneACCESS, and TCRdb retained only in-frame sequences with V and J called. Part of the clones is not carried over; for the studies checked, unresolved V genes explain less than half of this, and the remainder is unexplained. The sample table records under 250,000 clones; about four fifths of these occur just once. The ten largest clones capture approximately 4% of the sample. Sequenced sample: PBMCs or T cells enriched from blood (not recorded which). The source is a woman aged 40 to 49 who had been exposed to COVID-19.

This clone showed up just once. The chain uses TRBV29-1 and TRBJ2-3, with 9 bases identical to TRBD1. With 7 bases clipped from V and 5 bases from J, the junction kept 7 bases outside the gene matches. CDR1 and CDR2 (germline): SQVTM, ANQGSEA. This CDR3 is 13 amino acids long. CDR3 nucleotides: TGCAGCGGGGGGGACAGGGCGGTAGATACGCAGTATTTT. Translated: CSGGDRAVDTQYF.

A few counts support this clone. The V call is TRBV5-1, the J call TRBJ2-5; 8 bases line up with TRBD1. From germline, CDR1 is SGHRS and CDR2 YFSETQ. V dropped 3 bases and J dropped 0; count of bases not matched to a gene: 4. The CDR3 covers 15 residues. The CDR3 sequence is CASSWTGNHQETQYF. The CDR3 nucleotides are TGCGCCAGCAGCTGGACAGGGAATCACCAAGAGACCCAGTACTTC.

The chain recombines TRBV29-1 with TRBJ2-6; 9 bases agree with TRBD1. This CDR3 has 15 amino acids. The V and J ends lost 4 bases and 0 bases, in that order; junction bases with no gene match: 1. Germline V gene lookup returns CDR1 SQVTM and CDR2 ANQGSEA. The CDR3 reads CSVGQGVSGANVLTF. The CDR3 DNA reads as TGCAGCGTTGGACAGGGGGTCTCTGGGGCCAACGTCCTGACTTTC.

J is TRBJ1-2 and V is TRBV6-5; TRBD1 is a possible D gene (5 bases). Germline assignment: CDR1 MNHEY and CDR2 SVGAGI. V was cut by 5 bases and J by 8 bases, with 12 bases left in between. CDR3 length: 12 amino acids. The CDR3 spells CASSPGASGYTF. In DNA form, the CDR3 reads TGTGCCAGCAGTCCTGGGGCAAGCGGCTACACCTTC.

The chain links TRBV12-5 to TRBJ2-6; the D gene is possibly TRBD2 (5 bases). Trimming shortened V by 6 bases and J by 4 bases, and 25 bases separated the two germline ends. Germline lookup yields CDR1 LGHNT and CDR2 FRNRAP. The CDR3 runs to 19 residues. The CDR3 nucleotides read TGTGCTAGTGGATCAACAATCTCCGGAGGAGATCGGGGGGCCAACGTCCTGACTTTC. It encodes CASGSTISGGDRGANVLTF.

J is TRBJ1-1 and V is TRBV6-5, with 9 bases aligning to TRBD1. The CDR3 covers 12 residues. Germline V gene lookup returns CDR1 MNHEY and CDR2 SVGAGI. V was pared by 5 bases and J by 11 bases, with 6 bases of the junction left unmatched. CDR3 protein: CASSTGQGYAFF. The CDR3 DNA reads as TGTGCCAGCAGTACAGGACAGGGGTATGCTTTCTTT.

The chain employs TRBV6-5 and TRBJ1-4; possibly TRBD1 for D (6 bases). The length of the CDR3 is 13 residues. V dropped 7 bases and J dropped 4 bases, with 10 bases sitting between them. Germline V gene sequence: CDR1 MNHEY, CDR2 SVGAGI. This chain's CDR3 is CASTARGNEKLFF. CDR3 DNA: TGTGCCAGCACGGCCAGGGGTAATGAAAAACTGTTTTTT.

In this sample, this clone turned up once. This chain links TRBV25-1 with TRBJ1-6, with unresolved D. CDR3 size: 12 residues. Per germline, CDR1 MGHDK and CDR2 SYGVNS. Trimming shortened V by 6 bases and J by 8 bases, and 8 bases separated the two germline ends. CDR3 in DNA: TGTGCCAGCAGCTTAGCGGATTCACCCCTCCACTTT. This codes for CASSLADSPLHF.

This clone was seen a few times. The CDR3 protein is CASAGTSAEKLFF. DNA for the CDR3: TGTGCCAGCGCTGGGACAAGCGCGGAAAAACTGTTTTTT. The V gene is TRBV2, the J gene TRBJ1-4; weak D call: TRBD1 (6 bases). This CDR3 region has 13 residues. V dropped 8 bases and J dropped 8 bases, with 15 bases sitting between them. Germline lookup yields CDR1 SNHLY and CDR2 FYNNEI.

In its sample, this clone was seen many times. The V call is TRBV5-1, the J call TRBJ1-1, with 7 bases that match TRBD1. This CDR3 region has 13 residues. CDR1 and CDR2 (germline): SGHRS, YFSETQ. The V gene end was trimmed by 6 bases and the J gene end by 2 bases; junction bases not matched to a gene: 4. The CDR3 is CASTTGDNTEAFF. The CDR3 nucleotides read TGCGCCAGCACCACAGGGGACAACACTGAAGCTTTCTTT.

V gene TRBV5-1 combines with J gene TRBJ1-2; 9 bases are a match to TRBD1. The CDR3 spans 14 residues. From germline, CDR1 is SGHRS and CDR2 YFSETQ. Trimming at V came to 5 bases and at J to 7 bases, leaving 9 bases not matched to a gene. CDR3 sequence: CASRTGTGSPGYTF. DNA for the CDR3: TGCGCCAGCAGGACCGGGACAGGGTCCCCTGGCTACACCTTC.

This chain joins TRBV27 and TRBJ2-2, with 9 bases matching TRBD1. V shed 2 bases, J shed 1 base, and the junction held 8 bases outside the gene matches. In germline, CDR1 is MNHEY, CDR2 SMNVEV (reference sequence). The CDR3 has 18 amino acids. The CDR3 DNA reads TGTGCCAGCAGTTTACGCCCATTGGGACAGGGGAACACCGGGGAGCTGTTTTTT. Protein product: CASSLRPLGQGNTGELFF.

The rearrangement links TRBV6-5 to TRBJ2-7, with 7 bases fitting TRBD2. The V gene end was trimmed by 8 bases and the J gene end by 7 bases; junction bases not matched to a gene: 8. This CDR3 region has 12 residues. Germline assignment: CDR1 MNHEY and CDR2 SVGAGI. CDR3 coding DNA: TGTGCCAGCCGAAGTGGGGGAGGGGAGCAGTACTTC. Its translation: CASRSGGGEQYF.

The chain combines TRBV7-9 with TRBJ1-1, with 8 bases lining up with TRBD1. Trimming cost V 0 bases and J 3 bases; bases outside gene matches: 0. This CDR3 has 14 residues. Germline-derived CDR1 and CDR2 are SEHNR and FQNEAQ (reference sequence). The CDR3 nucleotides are TGTGCCAGCAGCTTAGCACAGGGGGACACTGAAGCTTTCTTT. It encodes CASSLAQGDTEAFF.

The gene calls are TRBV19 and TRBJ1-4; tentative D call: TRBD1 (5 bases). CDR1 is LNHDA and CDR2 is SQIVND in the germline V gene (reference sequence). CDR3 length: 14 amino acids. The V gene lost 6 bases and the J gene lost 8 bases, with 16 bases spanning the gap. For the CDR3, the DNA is TGTGCCAGTAGCCCCTACGGGGCGGGGGAAAAACTGTTTTTT. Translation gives CASSPYGAGEKLFF.

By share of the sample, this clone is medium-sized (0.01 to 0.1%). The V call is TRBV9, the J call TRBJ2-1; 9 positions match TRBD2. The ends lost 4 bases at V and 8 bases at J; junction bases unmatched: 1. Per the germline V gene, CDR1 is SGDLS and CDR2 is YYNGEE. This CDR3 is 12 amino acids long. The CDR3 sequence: CASSLAGYEQFF. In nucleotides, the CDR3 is TGTGCCAGCAGCCTAGCGGGGTATGAGCAGTTCTTC.

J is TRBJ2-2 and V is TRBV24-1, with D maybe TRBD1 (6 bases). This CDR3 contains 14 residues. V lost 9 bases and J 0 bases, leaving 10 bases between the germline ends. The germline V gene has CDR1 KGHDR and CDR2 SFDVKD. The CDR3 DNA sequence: TGTGCCACCGGGGGCAGCCCGAACACCGGGGAGCTGTTTTTT. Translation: CATGGSPNTGELFF.

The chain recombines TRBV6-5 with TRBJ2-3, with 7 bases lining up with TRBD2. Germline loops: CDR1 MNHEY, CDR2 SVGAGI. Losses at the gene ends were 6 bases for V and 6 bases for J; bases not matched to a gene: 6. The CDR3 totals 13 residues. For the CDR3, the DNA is TGTGCCAGCAGGAGGGAGGGGTTGGATACGCAGTATTTT. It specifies CASRREGLDTQYF.

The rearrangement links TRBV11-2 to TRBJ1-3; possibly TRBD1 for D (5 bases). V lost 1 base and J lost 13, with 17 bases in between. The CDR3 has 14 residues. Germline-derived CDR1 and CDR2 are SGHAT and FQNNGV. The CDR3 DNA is TGTGCCAGCAGCTTAGGGCAGGGCCCTCGGCCTATATATTTT. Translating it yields CASSLGQGPRPIYF.

The CDR3 loop reads CASSLWDRGGQPQHF. The CDR3 DNA sequence: TGTGCCAGCAGCTTATGGGACAGGGGCGGTCAGCCCCAGCATTTT. The chain couples TRBV7-2 to TRBJ1-5; 10 bases map to TRBD1. J was trimmed by 6 bases and V by 2 bases; bases with no gene match: 4. There are 15 residues in the CDR3. Germline CDR1 and CDR2: SGHTA and FQGNSA.